The T cell receptor (beta chain) described here comes from a study of Ad26.COV2.S vaccination and SARS-CoV-2 variants. Study context: Intramuscularly, Ad26.COV2.S was given either once or twice, 56 days apart.

The treatment denotes: some 20 received Ad26.COV2.S at low or high dose, single or two shots; roughly 5 received placebo; per-sample allocation not given. Day 63 after the first injection of vaccine or placebo was the sampling time. The sample came from a Boston adult aged 18-55 years. V was shortened by 2 bases and J by 6 bases, with 3 bases between the two germline ends. Per germline, CDR1 SGHTS and CDR2 YDEGEE. CDR3 size: 12 residues. The assay was immunoSEQ multiplex PCR, and TCRdb's table has in-frame clones only and misses some. The sample carries about half a million clones, about 89% recorded once.

The chain links TRBV5-8 to TRBJ1-6, with no clear D. The sequence came from a person aged 18-60 years who received the Ad26.COV2.S COVID-19 vaccine or a placebo. The sequences come from peripheral blood, collected in a trial of Ad26.COV2.S vaccine versus placebo. The CDR3 is CASSFVNSPLHF. CDR3 bases: TGTGCCAGCAGCTTCGTTAATTCACCCCTCCACTTT.